These 6 T cell receptor beta chains were all obtained from the same sample, sequenced in a study of T cells in Graves' hyperthyroidism and ophthalmopathy. The CDR3 regions of TCR beta were amplified from RNA transcripts. First-round RT-PCR with HTBI primers amplified the TCR CDR3 region. TCRdb reprocessed the multiplex PCR reads with MiXCR, giving one entry per CDR3 protein. The sample consists of roughly 350,000 distinct CDR3 sequences, around 15% of them appearing once. Sequenced input: blood. The receptors derive from a woman aged 40 to 50 with Graves' ophthalmopathy.

The V gene is TRBV24-1, the J gene TRBJ2-2; TRBD1 agrees at 10 bases. The CDR3 has 16 residues. Losses at the gene ends were 4 bases for V and 4 bases for J; bases not matched to a gene: 5. Germline V gene lookup returns CDR1 KGHDR and CDR2 SFDVKD. The DNA for the CDR3 is TGTGCCACCAGTGACCGCCGGGACAGGGGCACCGGGGAGCTGTTTTTT. Its protein is CATSDRRDRGTGELFF.

This clonotype was picked up many times. The V call is TRBV11-3, the J call TRBJ1-6; D possibly corresponds to TRBD1 (5 bases). This CDR3 is 14 amino acids long. CDR1 is SGHNT and CDR2 is YENEEA in the germline V gene. Trimming removed 5 bases from V and 4 bases from J, with 9 bases in between. CDR3 sequence reads: CASSARGYNSPLHF. Here the CDR3 DNA reads TGTGCCAGCAGCGCGCGGGGGTATAATTCACCCCTCCACTTT.

This clonotype was seen repeatedly, ten times or more. This chain joins TRBV27 and TRBJ2-1, with 11 bases identical to TRBD2. This CDR3 has 14 residues. Germline CDR1 MNHEY, CDR2 SMNVEV (reference sequence). Trimming at V came to 4 bases and at J to 14 bases, leaving 10 bases not matched to a gene. This CDR3 reads CASSSLTSGAWEFF. In DNA, the CDR3 is TGTGCCAGCAGTTCGTTGACTAGCGGGGCCTGGGAGTTCTTC.

This clonotype has ten or more counts. The chain couples TRBV3-1 to TRBJ1-1; D may be TRBD1 (6 bases). V dropped 7 bases and J dropped 1 base, with 13 bases sitting between them. The length of the CDR3 is 14 residues. The germline V gene encodes CDR1 LGHDT and CDR2 YNNKEL (reference sequence). CDR3 residues: CASTRTASNTEAFF. DNA for the CDR3: TGTGCCAGCACCCGGACAGCCTCGAACACTGAAGCTTTCTTT. The full variable domain, completed using reference TRBV3-1 and TRBJ1-1, is DTAVSQTPKYLVTQMGNDKSIKCEQNLGHDTMYWYKQDSKKFLKIMFSYNNKELIINETVPNRFSPKSPDKAHLNLHINSLELGDSAVYFCASTRTASNTEAFFGQGTRLTVV.

This clonotype appeared many times. CDR3 DNA sequence: TGTGCCAGCAGTTCACAGGGGACCGCCGCCACTGAAGCTTTCTTT. This gives the protein CASSSQGTAATEAFF. The chain joins TRBV7-9 to TRBJ1-1, with 7 bases identical to TRBD1. This CDR3 has 15 amino acids. Germline V gene data show CDR1 as SEHNR and CDR2 as FQNEAQ (reference sequence). J lost 4 bases, V lost 6 bases, and 11 bases had no gene match.

With respect to this clonotype: A much larger clone is a single base away; this may be a read error. This chain links TRBV15 with TRBJ2-5, with no clear D. This CDR3 comprises 13 residues. The ends were cut back, 0 bases at V and 3 bases at J, with 5 bases in the middle. Germline V gene data show CDR1 as LNHNV and CDR2 as YYDKDF (reference sequence). CDR3 amino acids: CATSRDLKETQYF. CDR3 coding DNA: TGTGCCACCAGCAGAGATCTTAAAGAGACCCAGTACTTC.